This T cell receptor (beta chain) is from a study of cytomegalovirus exposure and HLA in healthy donors. To note about this clone: The antigen is unknown.

Primers: 60 Vbeta forward and 13 Jbeta reverse. Using immunoSEQ multiplex PCR, the repertoire was profiled, and TCRdb retains in-frame clones only, with some absent. In all, the sample yields 200,000 to 250,000 clones. Broader study findings: Associated with cytomegalovirus, according to the listing, were fewer than 200 TCR beta chains.

This receptor was taken from a young woman in good health and CMV-seropositive. Sequenced material: PBMCs.

The CDR3 coding sequence is TGTGCCAGCAGCTTACAGGGATTGAACACTGAAGCTTTCTTT. Translated: CASSLQGLNTEAFF. The chain uses TRBV7-9 and TRBJ1-1; maybe TRBD1 (5 bases). The germline CDR1 and CDR2 sequences are SEHNR and FQNEAQ (reference sequence). The CDR3 covers 14 residues. V lost 2 bases and J 0 bases, leaving 7 bases between the germline ends.